The entry below gives a single T cell receptor beta chain sequence along with its context. Its antigen is undetermined. This sample stems from a study of T-cell memory formation after mild COVID-19. Study-level points and caveats: Among clones peaking at day 37 in the second wave, SARS-CoV-2 specificity remained unconfirmed.

Germline V gene sequence: CDR1 SEHNR, CDR2 FQNEAQ (reference sequence). Trimming left V 1 base short and J 4 bases short, with 10 bases between. The CDR3 length is 14 residues. One entry per CDR3 protein, called by TCRdb with MiXCR from the 5' RACE reads. The sample contains roughly 560,000 distinct CDR3 sequences, about a fifth of which appear only once. V usage is TRBV7-9 and J usage is TRBJ1-2; D is unresolved. Sample: PBMCs or a T cell subset sorted from them (not recorded which). The sequence was collected from an adult woman who had mild COVID-19 (a few samples of this study predate the infection). Cell type and time point are not known. CDR3 sequence reads: CASSLGIGGYGYTF. As DNA, the CDR3 is TGTGCCAGCAGCTTAGGAATCGGTGGCTATGGCTACACCTTC.